The 3 T cell receptor beta chains listed next were all sequenced from one sample in a study of beta chain features in type 1 diabetes. Expressed TCRB transcripts were sequenced because the entire RNA isolate underwent reverse transcription. Measured with immunoSEQ multiplex PCR; TCRdb has only the in-frame clones, and not every one. Among 600,000 to 650,000 clones listed, 15% to 17% were seen once. The material sequenced was naive CD4+ T cells from blood. These receptors all stem from a man aged 18 to 29 in good health.

This clone was observed at least ten times. The chain carries TRBV10-3 and TRBJ2-3; no definite D call. From germline, CDR1 is ENHRY and CDR2 SYGVKD. The CDR3 has 12 residues. The V and J ends lost 11 bases and 6 bases respectively, with 15 bases between them. DNA of the CDR3: TGTGCCTCCCGTCCAGCTGGTGATACGCAGTATTTT. Translation: CASRPAGDTQYF.

This clone was found a few times. CDR3 sequence: CASSPVAQSTDTQYF. DNA of the CDR3: TGCGCCAGCAGCCCGGTAGCCCAAAGCACAGATACGCAGTATTTT. This chain links TRBV4-3 with TRBJ2-3; D unresolved. The germline V gene encodes CDR1 LGHNA and CDR2 YSLEER. The CDR3 contains 15 residues. Deletions cut 4 bases from V and 0 bases from J, with 11 bases between.

The V call is TRBV14, the J call TRBJ2-7; D gene ambiguous. V was shortened by 6 bases and J by 7 bases, with 19 bases between the two germline ends. The CDR3 is 14 residues long. The germline CDR1 and CDR2 sequences are SGHDN and FVKESK. CDR3 nucleotide sequence: TGTGCCAGCAGTTCGCGGTTTGGGCCTCGGGAGCAGTACTTC. This codes for CASSSRFGPREQYF.